The clone carrying this TCR beta chain appeared many times. Synthesis of cDNA was performed by 5'RACE using 10-nucleotide random UMIs. TCRdb called the 5' RACE reads again in MiXCR, with one record for every CDR3 protein. The sample holds about 60,000 distinct CDR3 sequences, less than 4.5% seen once. PBMCs stored at -80 C, numbering 2 million, were the origin of the unsorted libraries. The entry originates in a study of neurological immune-mediated disorders. V was clipped by 5 bases and J by 4 bases; unmatched bases: 9. This CDR3 is 15 amino acids long. Looked up from germline, CDR1 is SGHRS and CDR2 is YFSETQ.

The chain couples TRBV5-1 to TRBJ2-7; TRBD2 agrees at 10 bases. This receptor was identified in a man in his thirties or forties with multiple sclerosis. Material for sequencing was PBMCs. In nucleotides, the CDR3 is TGCGCCAGCAGTCACGGACTAGCGGAGACATACGAGCAGTACTTC. Its translation is CASSHGLAETYEQYF.